Following are 19 T cell receptor beta chains from one sample sequenced in a study of cytomegalovirus exposure and HLA in healthy donors. PCR primers comprised 60 Vbeta and 13 Jbeta primers. Generated by immunoSEQ multiplex PCR, the TCRdb table keeps only in-frame clones and is missing some. The repertoire holds 130,000 to 150,000 clones, with approximately 83% as singletons. The sequenced material came from PBMCs. These receptors were collected from a middle-aged man in good health and CMV-seropositive.

This clone was observed a single time. The rearrangement uses TRBV7-9 and TRBJ2-5; possible D gene TRBD2, 6 bases. The CDR3 spans 15 residues. Trimming took off 1 base at V and 11 bases at J, with 20 bases between the two ends. Germline assignment: CDR1 SEHNR and CDR2 FQNEAQ (reference sequence). The CDR3: CASSLVDSSLRGQYF. Here the CDR3 DNA reads TGTGCCAGCAGCTTAGTTGACAGCAGCCTACGGGGGCAGTACTTC.

The gene calls are TRBV9 and TRBJ1-5; maybe TRBD1 (5 bases). Germline V gene lookup returns CDR1 SGDLS and CDR2 YYNGEE. This CDR3 has 15 residues. Trimming cost V 3 bases and J 9 bases, with 19 bases left between them. The CDR3 coding sequence is TGTGCCAGCAGCGAGGTTAGGCCTCGAAGGGGGCCCCAGCATTTT. Amino acid sequence: CASSEVRPRRGPQHF.

The chain has TRBV7-2 and TRBJ2-3; D call uncertain. Germline assignment: CDR1 SGHTA and CDR2 FQGNSA. The CDR3 is made up of 12 amino acids. Trimming pared 3 bases from V and 6 bases from J, leaving 7 bases between. In DNA form, the CDR3 reads TGTGCCAGCAGCTTTTCCCGGGATACGCAGTATTTT. Its protein product is CASSFSRDTQYF.

The rearrangement uses TRBV19 and TRBJ1-6; 7 bases match TRBD1. CDR1 and CDR2 from the germline V gene are LNHDA and SQIVND (reference sequence). This CDR3 contains 17 residues. J gave up 7 bases and V 7 bases, and 16 bases lay outside the gene matches. This chain's CDR3 is CASTIGGDREWNSPLHF. The DNA for the CDR3 is TGTGCCAGTACCATTGGGGGAGACAGGGAATGGAATTCACCCCTCCACTTT.

This chain links TRBV7-8 with TRBJ1-1, with D maybe TRBD1 (6 bases). The V end was cut by 1 base, the J end by 11 bases, with 11 bases between. The CDR3 length is 12 residues. The germline V gene encodes CDR1 SGHVS and CDR2 FQNEAQ. This CDR3 reads CASSLVAQGAFF. The CDR3 bases are TGTGCCAGCAGCTTAGTGGCCCAGGGGGCTTTCTTT. Based on the CDR3 plus reference TRBV7-8 and TRBJ1-1, the full variable domain is GAGVSQSPRYKVAKRGQDVALRCDPISGHVSLFWYQQALGQGPEFLTYFQNEAQLDKSGLPSDRFFAERPEGSVSTLKIQRTQQEDSAVYLCASSLVAQGAFFGQGTRLTVV.

This clone was observed a single time. The chain carries TRBV19 and TRBJ2-3; D is perhaps TRBD1 (5 bases). This CDR3 contains 15 residues. The germline CDR1 and CDR2 sequences are LNHDA and SQIVND (reference sequence). V was trimmed by 3 bases and J by 1 base, leaving 11 bases between them. This CDR3 reads CASSIWAGRTDTQYF. The CDR3 DNA reads TGTGCCAGTAGTATCTGGGCAGGGCGCACAGATACGCAGTATTTT.

This clone appeared a single time. The chain is built from TRBV6-5 and TRBJ2-1; D possibly corresponds to TRBD2 (5 bases). V was pared by 2 bases and J by 4 bases, with 12 bases between. The CDR3 covers 15 residues. Germline loops: CDR1 MNHEY, CDR2 SVGAGI. The CDR3 DNA is TGTGCCAGCAGTTACACGCCTACTAGTTACAATGAGCAGTTCTTC. This translates into CASSYTPTSYNEQFF.

CDR3 sequence reads: CASSLGGLGGYTF. The CDR3 coding sequence is TGTGCCAGCAGCCTAGGAGGACTCGGAGGCTACACCTTC. V gene TRBV11-1 combines with J gene TRBJ1-2; D is uncertain. The V gene lost 5 bases and the J gene lost 8 bases, with 15 bases spanning the gap. The CDR3 runs 13 residues. The germline V gene has CDR1 SGHAT and CDR2 FQDESV (reference sequence).

The chain recombines TRBV4-3 with TRBJ1-4; no definite D call. Germline assignment: CDR1 LGHNA and CDR2 YSLEER. Deletions cut 0 bases from V and 5 bases from J, with 13 bases between. The CDR3 contains 16 residues. Written as DNA, the CDR3 is TGCGCCAGCAGCCAAGATTTTTTTTTCTCGAATGAAAAACTGTTTTTT. Amino acids: CASSQDFFFSNEKLFF.

The sample holds a few counts of this clone. J is TRBJ1-3 and V is TRBV11-2, with D possibly being TRBD1 (5 bases). CDR1 is SGHAT, CDR2 FQNNGV, per germline. This CDR3 is built from 17 residues. V was trimmed by 4 bases and J by 0 bases, leaving 16 bases between them. The CDR3 sequence: CASSSRGDYSSGNTIYF. CDR3 nucleotides: TGTGCCAGCAGCTCCCGGGGGGACTACAGCTCTGGAAACACCATATATTTT. Drawing the rest from reference TRBV11-2 and TRBJ1-3, the complete variable domain is EAGVAQSPRYKIIEKRQSVAFWCNPISGHATLYWYQQILGQGPKLLIQFQNNGVVDDSQLPKDRFSAERLKGVDSTLKIQPAKLEDSAVYLCASSSRGDYSSGNTIYFGEGSWLTVV.

Comments on this clone: Other nucleotide sequences from this sample produce the same CDR3. The rearrangement uses TRBV27 and TRBJ1-2; TRBD1 is a possible D gene (5 bases). CDR3 size: 13 residues. Germline CDR1 MNHEY, CDR2 SMNVEV (reference sequence). V was clipped by 3 bases and J by 7 bases, with 12 bases between them. The CDR3 region is CASSFWQGGGYTF. For the CDR3, the DNA is TGTGCCAGCAGTTTTTGGCAGGGAGGTGGCTACACCTTC.

The chain carries TRBV5-4 and TRBJ1-1; D call uncertain. The V end was cut by 4 bases, the J end by 5 bases, with 18 bases between. CDR3 length: 15 residues. The germline CDR1 and CDR2 sequences are SGHNT and YYREEE (reference sequence). The CDR3 sequence: CASSPPFQEWTEAFF. In DNA form, the CDR3 reads TGTGCCAGCAGCCCCCCATTTCAGGAATGGACTGAAGCTTTCTTT.

This clone appeared a single time. The genes are TRBV18 and TRBJ2-6; the D is unclear. The CDR3 runs 14 residues. V gave up 4 bases and J gave up 0 bases, with 4 bases separating them. Germline lookup yields CDR1 KGHSH and CDR2 LQKENI. The CDR3 coding sequence is TGTGCCAGCTCACTGGCCTCTGGGGCCAACGTCCTGACTTTC. It codes for CASSLASGANVLTF.

The rearrangement uses TRBV27 and TRBJ1-1, with a tentative D call TRBD1 (5 bases). The CDR3 runs 15 residues. Germline V gene data show CDR1 as MNHEY and CDR2 as SMNVEV (reference sequence). Trimming took off 0 bases at V and 0 bases at J, with 8 bases between the two ends. The CDR3 sequence: CASSLSGVVNTEAFF. The CDR3 DNA is TGTGCCAGCAGTTTATCAGGGGTGGTGAACACTGAAGCTTTCTTT.

The genes are TRBV30 and TRBJ2-7; TRBD1 agrees at 10 bases. Germline loops: CDR1 GTSNPN, CDR2 SVGIG (reference sequence). V shed 5 bases and J 9 bases; nucleotides not matched to a gene: 13. This CDR3 spans 14 amino acids. The CDR3 sequence is CAWSAGTGARGQYF. The CDR3 DNA is TGTGCCTGGTCCGCAGGGACAGGGGCACGCGGGCAGTACTTC.

The CDR3 sequence: CASSGRGTGVYEQYF. The DNA for the CDR3 is TGTGCCAGCTCAGGCCGTGGGACAGGGGTGTACGAGCAGTACTTC. This chain links TRBV18 with TRBJ2-7, with 10 bases identical to TRBD1. From germline, CDR1 is KGHSH and CDR2 LQKENI. The CDR3 is 15 amino acids. Germline trimming cut 5 bases from V and 4 bases from J; bases unmatched to any gene: 8.

The chain employs TRBV10-3 and TRBJ1-4; D remains unclear. Germline V gives CDR1 ENHRY, CDR2 SYGVKD. The CDR3 covers 13 residues. V dropped 10 bases and J dropped 5 bases, with 14 bases sitting between them. The CDR3 is CATRRDLNEKLFF. CDR3 coding DNA: TGTGCCACCAGGAGGGATCTGAATGAAAAACTGTTTTTT.

This sequence joins TRBV19 and TRBJ1-5; D is ambiguous. This CDR3 region has 16 residues. Per germline, CDR1 LNHDA and CDR2 SQIVND (reference sequence). V was trimmed by 2 bases and J by 0 bases, leaving 11 bases between them. The CDR3 bases are TGTGCCAGTAGTATATCCCCGGGGAATAGCAATCAGCCCCAGCATTTT. It translates to CASSISPGNSNQPQHF.

This rearrangement joins TRBV11-3 to TRBJ2-3; a weak D match, TRBD2 (6 bases). From germline, CDR1 is SGHNT and CDR2 YENEEA. This CDR3 region has 14 residues. V lost 5 bases and J 2 bases, leaving 11 bases between the germline ends. The CDR3, as DNA: TGTGCCAGCAGCGCTGGACTAACCACAGATACGCAGTATTTT. Protein product: CASSAGLTTDTQYF.